This entry lists 8 T cell receptor beta chains sequenced from one sample in a study of blood T cell repertoires in COVID-19 (dated by TCRdb to the early 2020s). Library method: the immunoSEQ multiplex PCR assay. Entries here come from immuneACCESS through TCRdb and include only in-frame sequences with V and J called. Some clones fail to appear in such tables; in the studies checked, an unresolved V gene covers under half of the shortfall, and the cause of the remainder is unknown. Counted in this sample were 160,000 or so clones; roughly 84% of them appeared once. Clones ranked in the top ten supply about a sixth of the sample. Sequences were obtained from PBMCs or T cells enriched from blood (not recorded which). These receptors were obtained from a man aged 60 to 69 who had recovered from COVID-19.

The chain employs TRBV5-1 and TRBJ1-1; 7 nucleotides line up with TRBD1. The V gene end was trimmed by 3 bases and the J gene end by 0 bases; junction bases not matched to a gene: 2. The CDR3 has 14 amino acids. CDR1 is SGHRS and CDR2 is YFSETQ in the germline V gene. The CDR3 region is CASSWDSMNTEAFF. CDR3 in DNA: TGCGCCAGCAGCTGGGACAGTATGAACACTGAAGCTTTCTTT.

This chain links TRBV11-3 with TRBJ2-1; the match to TRBD2 covers 8 bases. Germline V lookup: CDR1 SGHNT, CDR2 YENEEA. V lost 2 bases and J lost 8; bases outside the gene matches: 8. The CDR3 has 15 residues. CDR3 sequence (DNA): TGTGCCAGCAGCTTACGGGAGGGACTAGTTGATGAGCAGTTCTTC. Amino acids: CASSLREGLVDEQFF.

This clone was counted only a few times. The chain carries TRBV3-1 (or the pseudogene TRBV3-2) and TRBJ1-2, with D unresolved. The CDR3 covers 15 residues. The germline CDR1 and CDR2 sequences are LGHDT and YNNKEL (reference sequence). Trimming removed 4 bases at V and 7 bases at J, with 19 bases between. In DNA form, the CDR3 reads TGTGCCAGCAGCCTTTCCGATCGTCCGTCGGGTGGCTACACCTTC. Residues: CASSLSDRPSGGYTF.

This clone was observed a few times. The J gene is TRBJ1-3, the V gene TRBV15; no clear D. The CDR3 has 12 amino acids. Looked up from germline, CDR1 is LNHNV and CDR2 is YYDKDF (reference sequence). V shed 4 bases and J shed 4 bases, with 5 bases lying between them. This CDR3 reads CATSTGGNTIYF. In nucleotides, the CDR3 is TGTGCCACCAGCACCGGGGGAAACACCATATATTTT.

V is TRBV18 and J is TRBJ2-7; tentatively, D is TRBD1 (5 bases). V shed 3 bases and J shed 3 bases, with 15 bases lying between them. Germline CDR1 KGHSH, CDR2 LQKENI. CDR3 size: 15 residues. CDR3 sequence (DNA): TGTGCCAGCTCACCCTCCCTGACAGCAAACTACGAGCAGTACTTC. Its protein product is CASSPSLTANYEQYF. The whole variable domain, filled in from reference TRBV18 and TRBJ2-7, reads NAGVMQNPRHLVRRRGQEARLRCSPMKGHSHVYWYRQLPEEGLKFMVYLQKENIIDESGMPKERFSAEFPKEGPSILRIQQVVRGDSAAYFCASSPSLTANYEQYFGPGTRLTVT.

The rearrangement uses TRBV2 and TRBJ2-7; 9 nucleotides line up with TRBD2. The CDR3 extends over 14 amino acids. The ends lost 8 bases at V and 1 base at J; junction bases unmatched: 6. CDR1 SNHLY and CDR2 FYNNEI come from the germline V gene. The CDR3 DNA is TGTGCCAGCGCGAGGGGACTAGCATCCTACGAGCAGTACTTC. It is translated as CASARGLASYEQYF.

CDR3 DNA sequence: TGTGCCAGCAGCCAAGATCGGGGGGGAGATACGCAGTATTTT. This sequence encodes CASSQDRGGDTQYF. The chain recombines TRBV3-1 (or the pseudogene TRBV3-2) with TRBJ2-3; 8 nucleotides align to TRBD2. This CDR3 region has 14 residues. After removal of 0 bases from V and 5 bases from J, the junction contained 1 base not matched to a gene. Germline lookup yields CDR1 LGHDT and CDR2 YNNKEL (reference sequence).

This clone has a single count. The chain joins TRBV10-3 to TRBJ2-3, with 10 bases lining up with TRBD1. The CDR3 consists of 18 residues. Germline lookup yields CDR1 ENHRY and CDR2 SYGVKD. The ends lost 2 bases at V and 0 bases at J; junction bases unmatched: 8. CDR3 amino acids: CAISESMGQGTSTDTQYF. DNA of the CDR3: TGTGCCATCAGTGAGAGTATGGGACAGGGGACTAGCACAGATACGCAGTATTTT.